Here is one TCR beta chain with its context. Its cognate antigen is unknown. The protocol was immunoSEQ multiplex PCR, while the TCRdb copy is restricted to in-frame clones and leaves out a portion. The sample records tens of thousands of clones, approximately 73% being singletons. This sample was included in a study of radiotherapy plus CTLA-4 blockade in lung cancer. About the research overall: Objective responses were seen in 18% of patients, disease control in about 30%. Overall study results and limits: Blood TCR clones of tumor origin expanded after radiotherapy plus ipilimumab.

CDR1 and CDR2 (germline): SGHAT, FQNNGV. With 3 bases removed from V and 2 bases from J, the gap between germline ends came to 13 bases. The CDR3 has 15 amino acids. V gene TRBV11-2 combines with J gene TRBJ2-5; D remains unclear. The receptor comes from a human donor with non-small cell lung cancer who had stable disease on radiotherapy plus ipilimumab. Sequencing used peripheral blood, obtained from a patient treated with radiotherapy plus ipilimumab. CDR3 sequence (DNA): TGTGCCAGCAGCTTTAGGGATTTTGGGCAAGAGACCCAGTACTTC. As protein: CASSFRDFGQETQYF.